This T cell receptor beta chain emerged from a study of T cell responses to AZD1222 COVID-19 vaccine. As for the study in general: Pooling of second doses given at about 4 or about 12 weeks was done.

Here immunoSEQ multiplex PCR was the method, and the copy in TCRdb shows in-frame clones only, minus some. Among 100,000 or so clones listed, approximately 87% were seen once. V was pared by 2 bases and J by 7 bases, with 17 bases between. The CDR3 extends over 15 amino acids. Looked up from germline, CDR1 is MDHEN and CDR2 is SYDVKM. The rearrangement uses TRBV28 and TRBJ1-2; maybe TRBD1 (5 bases). This clonotype was obtained from an adult in good health. The sequencing here drew on peripheral blood, taken on day 0 of AZD1222 vaccination. The CDR3 loop reads CASSLGADVRGGYTF. DNA for the CDR3: TGTGCCAGCAGTTTAGGGGCTGATGTGCGAGGTGGCTACACCTTC.